These T cell receptor beta chains were read from a single sample in a study of T cell responses to AZD1222 COVID-19 vaccine. TCRdb's table, derived via immunoSEQ multiplex PCR, lists solely in-frame clones and lacks some. The data contain roughly 150,000 clones, 80% to 95% of them singletons. Sequencing used peripheral blood, obtained on day 0 of AZD1222 vaccination. The origin of the receptors is an adult in good health. CDR3s leave out the opening cysteine and the closing phenylalanine or tryptophan. The size field is filled for only some rows; it gives once, few, many or a size class.

V,J,size,CDR3
TRBV27,TRBJ2-3,few,ASSFSSQDTQY
TRBV4-1,TRBJ1-2,-,ASSQSTGDGYT
TRBV7-8,TRBJ2-6,-,ASSLVHSGANVLT
TRBV9,TRBJ1-3,-,ASSVDPGNTIY
TRBV7-9,TRBJ1-1,-,ASSHGTGAPTEAF
TRBV3-1/TRBV3-2,TRBJ2-1,-,ASSQVVSPRGHEQF
TRBV6-1,TRBJ1-3,-,ASSEGPGTPGVTIY
TRBV4-1,TRBJ2-3,-,ASTRSVGSTDTQY
TRBV23-1,TRBJ1-4,-,ASSQEVAGEKLF
TRBV7-2,TRBJ1-6,-,ASSPGSGGPDNSPLH
TRBV5-1,TRBJ2-7,-,ASSPFGGVDSLYEQY
TRBV12-3/TRBV12-4,TRBJ2-7,-,ASRDPNSYEQY
TRBV12-3/TRBV12-4,TRBJ1-1,-,ASSLELNTEAF
TRBV7-6,TRBJ2-1,once,ASSPLQGVRYNEQF
TRBV5-1,TRBJ2-7,-,ASSLASSGGSYEQY
TRBV5-1,TRBJ1-1,-,ASSLAAFGTEAF
TRBV9,TRBJ2-3,-,ASSPEGTDTQY
TRBV19,TRBJ2-7,-,ASSISRGPYEQY
TRBV3-1/TRBV3-2,TRBJ1-2,few,ASSLRDGYGYT
TRBV19,TRBJ2-6,-,ASSIGEGSGANVLT
TRBV7-2,TRBJ1-2,-,ASSPEARRDNGYT
TRBV5-1,TRBJ2-7,-,ASSPQPDRAPYNIHEQY
TRBV18,TRBJ1-1,-,ASSLQPTNTEAF
TRBV5-1,TRBJ2-7,-,ASSSTGLVSYEQY
TRBV27,TRBJ2-7,-,ASSPGTSGSYEQY